These T cell receptor beta chains were read from a single sample in a study of cytomegalovirus exposure and HLA in healthy donors. TCRdb keeps only in-frame clones here, not all; method: immunoSEQ multiplex PCR. The sample includes under 65,000 clones, roughly 79% of them seen just once. The sample consisted of PBMCs. Source of these receptors: a man aged 50 to 60 in good health and CMV-seronegative. Both conserved end residues are part of each CDR3. Fields, in order: D gene, V gene, J gene, clone size, CDR3 DNA, CDR3 protein. D genes are given only for firm matches. Clone size is stated in some rows and not others, as once, few, many or a class when expanded.

>.|TRBV6-5|TRBJ1-2|.
TGTGCCAGCAGCCCACGGAGGGAGGACTATGGCTACACCTTC
CASSPRREDYGYTF
>.|TRBV18|TRBJ1-2|.
TGTGCCAGCTCACCAGCCCTAGATAACTATGGCTACACCTTC
CASSPALDNYGYTF
>.|TRBV7-9|TRBJ1-1|once
TGTGCCAGCAGCTTAGCTGGCTCCCAACCAGGAGCTTTCTTT
CASSLAGSQPGAFF
>TRBD1|TRBV2|TRBJ1-2|.
TGTGCCACCGGTAATAGACAGGGGGCGAATGGCTACACCTTC
CATGNRQGANGYTF
>.|TRBV9|TRBJ2-5|.
TGTGCCAGCAGCGTAGGCAGGGCGGGGGAGACCCAGTACTTC
CASSVGRAGETQYF
>.|TRBV7-2|TRBJ2-7|.
TGTGCCAGCAGGGAGAGGGGACGGGGGTACGAGCAGTACTTC
CASRERGRGYEQYF
>.|TRBV19|TRBJ2-2|.
TGTGCCAGTAGCCCCAGGTTCGCGGGGAGTACCGGGGAGCTGTTTTTT
CASSPRFAGSTGELFF
>.|TRBV6-1|TRBJ1-2|.
TGTGCCAGCAGGGATATCGCAGGGCCGCGTGGCTACACCTTC
CASRDIAGPRGYTF
>TRBD2|TRBV6-5|TRBJ2-1|.
TGTGCCAGCAGTTACTCGCGGGGGGGTACCTACAATGAGCAGTTCTTC
CASSYSRGGTYNEQFF
>.|TRBV6-6|TRBJ2-7|.
TGTGCCAGCAGAGTCCGGACCGGGAGTACCTACGAGCAGTACTTC
CASRVRTGSTYEQYF
>TRBD1|TRBV19|TRBJ1-2|.
TGTGCCAGTGGGGCCGGGACAGGGGGACCCATCTTCTATGGCTACACCTTC
CASGAGTGGPIFYGYTF
>.|TRBV5-1|TRBJ1-5|.
TGCGCCAGCAGCCTCGGTGCAGGGAGCAATCAGCCCCAGCATTTT
CASSLGAGSNQPQHF
>TRBD1|TRBV6-5|TRBJ1-2|.
TGTGCCAGCAGTTACTCAGACAGGGTGGGCTACACCTTC
CASSYSDRVGYTF
>TRBD1|TRBV6-1|TRBJ2-5|.
TGTGCCACCGAGGGACAGTACCAAGAGACCCAGTACTTC
CATEGQYQETQYF
>.|TRBV18|TRBJ2-1|few
TGTGCCAGCTCACGTCCGGACACTGAGCAGTTCTTC
CASSRPDTEQFF
>.|TRBV12-5|TRBJ1-2|.
TGTGCTAGTGGTTTGATGGGGGGTTCTCAATATGGCTACACCTTC
CASGLMGGSQYGYTF